This T cell receptor beta chain was recovered during a study of control samples from healthy donors and cancer patients (TCRdb year 2020). The method behind the library was the immunoSEQ multiplex PCR assay. Drawn from immuneACCESS, this table holds only the in-frame rearrangements with V and J called that TCRdb kept. Clones are partly lost; checked studies trace under half to an unresolved V gene and leave the rest unexplained. The sample table records over 110,000 clones; around nine tenths of these occur just once. The ten largest clones capture over 9% of the sample. Only a few counts were recorded for this clone. Its binding antigen is unknown. No base qualities exist here, and no much larger clone lies one base off it. V lost 6 bases and J lost 1 base; the stretch between them is 19 bases long. The germline V gene encodes CDR1 MDHEN and CDR2 SYDVKM. Including cysteine and phenylalanine, the CDR3 has 17 amino acids. Left in the record is the CDR3 DNA by itself, 51 bases read in frame from the first base.

The specimen was blood. The source is a man aged 25-45 years in good health. Recombination connected TRBV28 to TRBJ1-5; a confident D gene designation cannot be given. CDR3 protein: CASRRTESYTSNQPQHF. The DNA is TGTGCCAGCAGAAGGACGGAGTCATATACGAGCAATCAGCCCCAGCATTTT.